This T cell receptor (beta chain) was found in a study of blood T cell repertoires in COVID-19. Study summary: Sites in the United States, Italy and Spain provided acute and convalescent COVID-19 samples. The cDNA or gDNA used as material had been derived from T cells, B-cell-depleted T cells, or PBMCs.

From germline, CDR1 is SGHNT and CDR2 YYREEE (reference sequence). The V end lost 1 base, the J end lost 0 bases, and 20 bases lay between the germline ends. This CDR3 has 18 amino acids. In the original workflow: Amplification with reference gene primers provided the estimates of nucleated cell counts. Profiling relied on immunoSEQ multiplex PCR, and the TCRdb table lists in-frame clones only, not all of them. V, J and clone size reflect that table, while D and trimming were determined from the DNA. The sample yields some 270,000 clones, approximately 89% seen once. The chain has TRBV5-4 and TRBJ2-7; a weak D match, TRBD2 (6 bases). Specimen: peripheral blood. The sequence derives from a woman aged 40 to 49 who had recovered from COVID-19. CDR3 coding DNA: TGTGCCAGCAGCTTGCCTCCCCTTGGCGGGGCCAACTCCTACGAGCAGTACTTC. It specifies CASSLPPLGGANSYEQYF.